This T cell receptor beta chain stems from a study of blood T cell repertoires in COVID-19. Study background: Nucleic acid was either cDNA or gDNA, and it came from T cells, B-cell-depleted T cells, or PBMCs.

Study processing details: Nucleated cell counts were estimated from reference gene primer amplification. Sequenced by immunoSEQ multiplex PCR; TCRdb stores in-frame clones only, minus some. V, J and clone size are those of that table, while D and trimming were read from the DNA. The sample gives about 180,000 clones, more than 75% of which show up once; around an eighth is in the top ten. Trimming shortened V by 3 bases and J by 6 bases, and 14 bases separated the two germline ends. The CDR3 has 14 residues. The germline CDR1 and CDR2 sequences are MDHEN and SYDVKM. The sequence was obtained from a man aged 60-69 years who had been exposed to COVID-19. Input material: PBMCs or T cells enriched from blood (not recorded which). The J gene is TRBJ1-1, the V gene TRBV28, with a weak D call TRBD1 (6 bases). The CDR3 DNA reads TGTGCCAGCAGTTTTCGGGGGGGGGCGTCTGAAGCTTTCTTT. Amino acids: CASSFRGGASEAFF.